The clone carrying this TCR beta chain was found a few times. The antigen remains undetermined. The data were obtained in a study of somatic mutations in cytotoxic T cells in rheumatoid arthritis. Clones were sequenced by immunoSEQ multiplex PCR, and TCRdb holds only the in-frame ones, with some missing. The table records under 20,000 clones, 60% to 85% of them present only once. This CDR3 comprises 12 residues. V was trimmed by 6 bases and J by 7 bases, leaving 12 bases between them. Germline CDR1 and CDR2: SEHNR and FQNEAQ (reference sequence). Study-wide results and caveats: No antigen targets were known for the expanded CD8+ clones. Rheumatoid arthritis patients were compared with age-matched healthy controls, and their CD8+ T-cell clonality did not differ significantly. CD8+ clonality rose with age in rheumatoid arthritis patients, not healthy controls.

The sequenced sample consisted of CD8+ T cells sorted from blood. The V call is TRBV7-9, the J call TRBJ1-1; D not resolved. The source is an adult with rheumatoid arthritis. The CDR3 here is CASSTSSNEAFF. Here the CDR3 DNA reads TGTGCCAGCAGTACATCCAGTAATGAAGCTTTCTTT.